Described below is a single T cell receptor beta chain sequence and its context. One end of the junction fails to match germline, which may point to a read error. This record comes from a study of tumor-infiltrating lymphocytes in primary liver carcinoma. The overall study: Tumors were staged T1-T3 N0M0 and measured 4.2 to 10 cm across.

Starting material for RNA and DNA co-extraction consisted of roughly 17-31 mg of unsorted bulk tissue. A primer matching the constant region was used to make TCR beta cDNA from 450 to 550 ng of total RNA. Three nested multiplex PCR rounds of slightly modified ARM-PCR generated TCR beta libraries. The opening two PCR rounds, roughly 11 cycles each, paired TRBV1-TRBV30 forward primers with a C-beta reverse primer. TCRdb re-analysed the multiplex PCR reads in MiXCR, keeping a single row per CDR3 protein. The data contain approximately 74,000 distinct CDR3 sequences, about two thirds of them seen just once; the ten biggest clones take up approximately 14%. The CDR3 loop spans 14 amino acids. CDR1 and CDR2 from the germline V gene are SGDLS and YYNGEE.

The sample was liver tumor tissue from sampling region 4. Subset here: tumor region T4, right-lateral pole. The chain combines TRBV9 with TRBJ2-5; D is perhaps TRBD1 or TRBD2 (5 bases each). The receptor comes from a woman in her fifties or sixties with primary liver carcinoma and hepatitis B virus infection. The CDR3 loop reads CAGSSGTHQETQYF. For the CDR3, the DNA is TGTGCCGGCAGCTCAGGGACCCACCAAGAGACCCAGTACTTC.